The source of this TCR beta chain is a study of PD-L1 blockade in urothelial cancer. Study observations and caveats: Improved survival was predicted by pretreatment blood TCR clonality below the median.

This clone is medium-sized in the sample. The antigen is undetermined. Urothelial carcinoma in patients was locally advanced or metastatic. All patients handed over anywhere from 1 to 8 samples, pretreatment and on-treatment. Trimming removed 2 bases from V and 3 bases from J; junction bases left unmatched: 6. Germline V lookup: CDR1 GTSNPN, CDR2 SVGIG (reference sequence). The CDR3 loop spans 15 amino acids. Clones were sequenced by immunoSEQ multiplex PCR, and TCRdb holds only the in-frame ones, with some missing. The table has tens of thousands of clones, around three quarters seen once. Source: PBMCs, taken around atezolizumab (anti-PD-L1) treatment. The chain joins TRBV30 to TRBJ1-3, with 8 bases aligning to TRBD1. This sequence was found in a man between 65 and 85 years old with urothelial cancer. Here the CDR3 reads CAWSYRGVGGNTIYF. For the CDR3, the DNA is TGTGCCTGGAGTTACAGGGGGGTTGGTGGAAACACCATATATTTT.